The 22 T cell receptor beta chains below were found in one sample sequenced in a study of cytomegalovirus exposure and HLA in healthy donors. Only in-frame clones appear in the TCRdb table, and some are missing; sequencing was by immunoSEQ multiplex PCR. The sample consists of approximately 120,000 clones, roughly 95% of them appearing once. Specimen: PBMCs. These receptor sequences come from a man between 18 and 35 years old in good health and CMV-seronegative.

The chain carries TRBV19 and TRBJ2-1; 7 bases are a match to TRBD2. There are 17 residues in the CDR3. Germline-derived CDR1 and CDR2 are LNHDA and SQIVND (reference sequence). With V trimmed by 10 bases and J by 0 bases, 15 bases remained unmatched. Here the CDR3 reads CATMTSPVDGSYNEQFF. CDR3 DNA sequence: TGTGCCACTATGACTAGCCCCGTAGACGGCTCCTACAATGAGCAGTTCTTC. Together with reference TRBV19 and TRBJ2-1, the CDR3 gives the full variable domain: DGGITQSPKYLFRKEGQNVTLSCEQNLNHDAMYWYRQDPGQGLRLIYYSQIVNDFQKGDIAEGYSVSREKKESFPLTVTSAQKNPTAFYLCATMTSPVDGSYNEQFFGPGTRLTVL.

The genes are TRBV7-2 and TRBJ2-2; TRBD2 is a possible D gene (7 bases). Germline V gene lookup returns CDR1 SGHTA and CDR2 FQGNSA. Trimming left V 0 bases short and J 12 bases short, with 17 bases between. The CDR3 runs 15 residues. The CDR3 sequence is CASSLAGGADRQLFF. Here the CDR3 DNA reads TGTGCCAGCAGCTTAGCTGGGGGGGCAGACAGACAGCTGTTTTTT.

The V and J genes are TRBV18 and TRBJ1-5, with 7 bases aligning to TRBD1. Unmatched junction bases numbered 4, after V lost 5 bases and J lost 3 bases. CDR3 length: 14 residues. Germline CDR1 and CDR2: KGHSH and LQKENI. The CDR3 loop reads CASSSTGANQPQHF. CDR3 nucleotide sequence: TGTGCCAGCTCATCCACAGGGGCCAATCAGCCCCAGCATTTT.

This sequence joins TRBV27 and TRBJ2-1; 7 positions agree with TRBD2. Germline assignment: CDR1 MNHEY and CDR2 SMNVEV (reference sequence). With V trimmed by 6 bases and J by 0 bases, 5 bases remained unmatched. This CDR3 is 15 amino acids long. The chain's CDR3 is CASRSLAVSYNEQFF. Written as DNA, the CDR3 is TGTGCCAGCAGATCCCTAGCGGTCTCCTACAATGAGCAGTTCTTC.

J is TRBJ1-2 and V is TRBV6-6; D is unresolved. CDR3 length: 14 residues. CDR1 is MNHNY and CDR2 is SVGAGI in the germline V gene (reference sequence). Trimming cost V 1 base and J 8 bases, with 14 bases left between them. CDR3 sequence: CASSYLAGNGGYTF. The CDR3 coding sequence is TGTGCCAGCAGTTACTTGGCCGGGAACGGCGGCTACACCTTC.

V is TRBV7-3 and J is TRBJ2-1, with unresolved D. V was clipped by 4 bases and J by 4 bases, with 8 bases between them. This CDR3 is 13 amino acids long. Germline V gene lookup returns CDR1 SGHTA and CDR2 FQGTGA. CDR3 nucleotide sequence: TGTGCCAGCAGCTACGACTCGTACAATGAGCAGTTCTTC. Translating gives CASSYDSYNEQFF.

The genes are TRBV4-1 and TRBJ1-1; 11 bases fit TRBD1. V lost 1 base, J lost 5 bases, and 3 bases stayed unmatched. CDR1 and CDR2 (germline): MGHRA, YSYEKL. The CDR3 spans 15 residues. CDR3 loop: CASSQAGTGGTEAFF. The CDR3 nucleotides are TGCGCCAGCAGCCAAGCCGGGACAGGGGGTACTGAAGCTTTCTTT.

The CDR3 is CASSPGTSGPNEQFF. CDR3 bases: TGTGCCAGCAGCCCGGGGACTAGCGGGCCCAATGAGCAGTTCTTC. The rearrangement uses TRBV7-2 and TRBJ2-1; 12 nucleotides line up with TRBD2. Looked up from germline, CDR1 is SGHTA and CDR2 is FQGNSA. There are 15 residues in the CDR3. The V and J ends lost 5 bases and 6 bases, in that order; junction bases with no gene match: 5. The full variable domain, in which reference TRBV7-2 and TRBJ2-1 provide the parts outside the CDR3, is GAGVSQSPSNKVTEKGKDVELRCDPISGHTALYWYRQSLGQGLEFLIYFQGNSAPDKSGLPSDRFSAERTGGSVSTLTIQRTQQEDSAVYLCASSPGTSGPNEQFFGPGTRLTVL.

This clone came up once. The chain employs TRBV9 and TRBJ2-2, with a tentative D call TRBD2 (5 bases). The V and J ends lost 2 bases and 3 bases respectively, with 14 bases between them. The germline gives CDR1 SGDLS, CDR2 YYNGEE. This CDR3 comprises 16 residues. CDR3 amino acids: CASSVTSGIDTGELFF. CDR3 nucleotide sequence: TGTGCCAGCAGCGTCACTTCCGGGATTGACACCGGGGAGCTGTTTTTT.

The CDR3 protein is CASRVDYSASYEQYF. CDR3 coding DNA: TGCGCCAGCCGCGTAGACTACTCTGCCTCCTACGAGCAGTACTTC. The rearrangement joins TRBV5-1 to TRBJ2-7; perhaps TRBD2 as D (5 bases). The CDR3 contains 15 residues. Germline CDR1 is SGHRS and CDR2 is YFSETQ. V lost 7 bases to trimming and J lost 0 bases, with 17 bases between them.

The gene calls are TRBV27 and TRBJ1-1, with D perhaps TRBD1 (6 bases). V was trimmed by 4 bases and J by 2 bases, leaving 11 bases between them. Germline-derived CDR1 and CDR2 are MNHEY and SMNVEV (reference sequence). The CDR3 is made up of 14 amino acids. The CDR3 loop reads CASSSYRENTEAFF. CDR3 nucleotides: TGTGCCAGCAGTTCCTACAGGGAAAACACTGAAGCTTTCTTT.

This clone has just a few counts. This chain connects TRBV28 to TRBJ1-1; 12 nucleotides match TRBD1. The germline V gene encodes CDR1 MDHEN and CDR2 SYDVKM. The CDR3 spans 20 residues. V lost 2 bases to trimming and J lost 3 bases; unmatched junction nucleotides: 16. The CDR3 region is CASSLTQPRDRGRIYTEAFF. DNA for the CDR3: TGTGCCAGCAGTTTAACCCAACCCCGGGACAGGGGGCGTATATACACTGAAGCTTTCTTT.

In DNA form, the CDR3 reads TGTGCCAGCAGCTTAGGGGCCATCGGTGGCTACACCTTC. It translates to CASSLGAIGGYTF. The rearrangement joins TRBV7-2 to TRBJ1-2; D is ambiguous. Trimming pared 1 base from V and 7 bases from J, leaving 10 bases between. CDR1 and CDR2 from the germline V gene are SGHTA and FQGNSA. This CDR3 has 13 residues. Variable domain in full (rest from reference TRBV7-2 and TRBJ1-2): GAGVSQSPSNKVTEKGKDVELRCDPISGHTALYWYRQSLGQGLEFLIYFQGNSAPDKSGLPSDRFSAERTGGSVSTLTIQRTQQEDSAVYLCASSLGAIGGYTFGSGTRLTVV.

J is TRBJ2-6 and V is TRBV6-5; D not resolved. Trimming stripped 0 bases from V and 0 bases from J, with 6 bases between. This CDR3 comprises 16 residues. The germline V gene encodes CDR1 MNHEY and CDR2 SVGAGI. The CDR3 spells CASSYSDNSGANVLTF. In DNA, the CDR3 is TGTGCCAGCAGTTACTCTGACAACTCTGGGGCCAACGTCCTGACTTTC.

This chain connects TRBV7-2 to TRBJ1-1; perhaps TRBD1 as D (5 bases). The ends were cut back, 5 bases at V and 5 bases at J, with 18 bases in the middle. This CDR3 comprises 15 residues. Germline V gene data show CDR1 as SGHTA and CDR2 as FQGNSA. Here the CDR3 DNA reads TGTGCCAGCAGCCCCTTCCAGGGAGCGGGGACTGAAGCTTTCTTT. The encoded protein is CASSPFQGAGTEAFF.

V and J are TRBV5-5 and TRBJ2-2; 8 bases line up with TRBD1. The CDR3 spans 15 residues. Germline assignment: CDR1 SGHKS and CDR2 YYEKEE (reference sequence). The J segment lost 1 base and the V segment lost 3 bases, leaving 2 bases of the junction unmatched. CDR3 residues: CASSWGTGNTGELFF. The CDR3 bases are TGTGCCAGCAGCTGGGGGACAGGGAACACCGGGGAGCTGTTTTTT.

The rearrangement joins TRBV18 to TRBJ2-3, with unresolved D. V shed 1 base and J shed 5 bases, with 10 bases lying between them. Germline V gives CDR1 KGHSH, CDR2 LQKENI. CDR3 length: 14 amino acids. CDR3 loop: CASSPQTFLDTQYF. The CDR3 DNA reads TGTGCCAGCTCACCACAAACTTTCTTAGATACGCAGTATTTT.

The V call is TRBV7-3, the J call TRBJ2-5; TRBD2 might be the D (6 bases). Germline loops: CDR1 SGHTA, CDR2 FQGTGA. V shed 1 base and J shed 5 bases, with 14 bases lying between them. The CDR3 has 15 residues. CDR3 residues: CASSLSGKRVETQYF. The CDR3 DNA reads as TGTGCCAGCAGCTTAAGCGGGAAGAGGGTGGAGACCCAGTACTTC.

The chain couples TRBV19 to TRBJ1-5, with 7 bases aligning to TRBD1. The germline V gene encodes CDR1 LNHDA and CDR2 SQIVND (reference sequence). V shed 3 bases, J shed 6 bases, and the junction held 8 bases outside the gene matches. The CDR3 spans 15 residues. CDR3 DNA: TGTGCCAGTAGTATTTACAGGGGTATGAGTCAGCCCCAGCATTTT. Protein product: CASSIYRGMSQPQHF.

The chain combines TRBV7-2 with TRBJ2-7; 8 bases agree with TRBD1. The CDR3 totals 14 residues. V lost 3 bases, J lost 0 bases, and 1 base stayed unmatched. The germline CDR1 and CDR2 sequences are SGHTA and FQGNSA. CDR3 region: CASSLDRASYEQYF. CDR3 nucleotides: TGTGCCAGCAGCTTGGACAGGGCCTCCTACGAGCAGTACTTC.

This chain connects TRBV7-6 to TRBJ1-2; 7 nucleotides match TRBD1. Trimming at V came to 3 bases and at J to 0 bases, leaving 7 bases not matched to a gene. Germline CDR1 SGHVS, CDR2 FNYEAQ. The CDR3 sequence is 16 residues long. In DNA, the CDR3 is TGTGCCAGCAGCTTTCCCCTCGGACAGGCTAACTATGGCTACACCTTC. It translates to CASSFPLGQANYGYTF.

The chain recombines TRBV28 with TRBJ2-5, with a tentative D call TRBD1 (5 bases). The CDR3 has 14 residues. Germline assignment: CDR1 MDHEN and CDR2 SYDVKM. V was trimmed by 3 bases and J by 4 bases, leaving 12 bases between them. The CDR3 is CASSLAGLGETQYF. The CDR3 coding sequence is TGTGCCAGCAGTTTGGCAGGGTTGGGAGAGACCCAGTACTTC.